The entry that follows covers one TCR beta chain sequence. This entry is derived from a study of blood T cell repertoires in COVID-19. About the research overall: PBMCs, B-cell-depleted T cells, or T cells provided the cDNA or gDNA that made up the material.

Recovery meant two consecutive negative NP/OP PCR tests, professional clearance, or resolved symptoms. From germline, CDR1 is MNHEY and CDR2 SVGAGI. The V end lost 0 bases, the J end lost 0 bases, and 12 bases lay between the germline ends. This CDR3 spans 16 amino acids. Produced via immunoSEQ multiplex PCR; TCRdb's table is partial and in-frame only. The table has about 330,000 clones, nearly 90% seen once; the top ten hold under 6%. The sequence was collected from a woman aged 25-40 years who had recovered from COVID-19. Sequenced material: PBMCs or T cells enriched from blood (not recorded which). The chain combines TRBV6-5 with TRBJ2-7; possibly TRBD2 for D (5 bases). CDR3 nucleotide sequence: TGTGCCAGCAGTTACTCGACCGGGAAGAGCTCCTACGAGCAGTACTTC. Amino acids: CASSYSTGKSSYEQYF.